These T cell receptor beta chains were read from a single sample in a study of OX40 agonist ivuxolimab in advanced cancers. Sequenced by immunoSEQ multiplex PCR; TCRdb stores in-frame clones only, minus some. The sample gives over 50,000 clones, over 80% of which show up once; over 20% is in the top ten. Sequencing used CD4+ or CD8+ T cells sorted from blood, obtained in a trial of the OX40 agonist ivuxolimab. The receptor set was obtained from an adult with an advanced solid tumor such as melanoma, head and neck, liver or kidney cancer. The CDR3 runs from the conserved cysteine through the conserved F or W. The order of the fields is V gene, clone size, CDR3 protein. The size entry is marked missing in some rows and otherwise reads once, few, many or a size class.

TRBV28 | . | CASSFWADSGANVLTF
TRBV27 | few | CASRALNTEAFF
TRBV11-2 | . | CASSLWQLNTEAFF
TRBV30 | . | CACKALGGEREFGELFF
TRBV2 | . | CASSVAANSYNEQFF
TRBV7-2 | once | CASSLMSGQARGYTF
TRBV28 | . | CASSLGGEGLLIYEQYF
TRBV10-1 | . | CASSEPARLAGGAGELFF
TRBV9 | . | CASSVGAASNTGELFF
TRBV13 | . | CASTFGGRDPKKHGYTF
TRBV5-5 | . | CASSLGAVDQPQHF
TRBV30 | . | CAWTLENYGYTF
TRBV25-1 | . | CASSEVAVNEQFF
TRBV27 | . | CASSLTGLPNQPQHF
TRBV27 | . | CASSLGGSGNTIYF
TRBV6-1 | once | CASSLVRDSSNGYTF
TRBV28 | once | CASSFRLAGNEQFF
TRBV27 | once | CASTLAGGSDTQYF
TRBV7-9 | . | CASSLSGGNYNEQFF
TRBV4-3 | . | CASSRLTGTSGRRDSSYNEQFF
TRBV13 | . | CASSLIAGQGMAEAFF
TRBV9 | . | CASSVGGATEAFF
TRBV6-5 | . | CASRHGQLGETQYF
TRBV7-6 | . | CASSLGRNQPQHF
TRBV5-1 | . | CASSSEGTAYEQYF
TRBV11-2 | few | CASSLTDMNTEAFF
TRBV30 | . | CAWTPGANVLTF